The 21 T cell receptor beta chains in this list originate from one sample, sequenced in a study of PD-L1 blockade in urothelial cancer. Libraries were prepared by immunoSEQ multiplex PCR; TCRdb keeps only in-frame clonotypes and omits some of them. The data show 30,000 to 35,000 clones, with over 70% seen just once and 15% to 17% held by the top ten. Time point given: pretreatment peripheral blood. This specimen consisted of PBMCs, obtained around atezolizumab (anti-PD-L1) treatment. All receptors derive from a man aged 60-69 years with urothelial cancer.

This clone was detected a few times. This sequence joins TRBV5-6 and TRBJ2-7; 9 nucleotides line up with TRBD2. The CDR3 loop spans 19 amino acids. Germline CDR1 is SGHDT and CDR2 is YYEEEE. V gave up 2 bases and J gave up 4 bases; unmatched junction bases: 19. The chain's CDR3 is CASSFALAGLLPEQYEQYF. CDR3 coding DNA: TGTGCCAGCAGCTTTGCGCTAGCGGGGCTCCTACCGGAGCAATACGAGCAGTACTTC.

The chain joins TRBV30 to TRBJ1-1, with 7 bases aligning to TRBD1. This CDR3 is built from 13 residues. Germline CDR1 and CDR2: GTSNPN and SVGIG (reference sequence). Trimming removed 5 bases from V and 2 bases from J; junction bases left unmatched: 5. CDR3 DNA sequence: TGTGCCTGGCGGGACAGCACTAACACTGAAGCTTTCTTT. Protein sequence: CAWRDSTNTEAFF.

The chain recombines TRBV5-1 with TRBJ1-1; D ambiguous. Germline V CDR1 and CDR2: SGHRS, YFSETQ. With 3 bases removed from V and 2 bases from J, the gap between germline ends came to 2 bases. There are 11 residues in the CDR3. The CDR3 DNA is TGCGCCAGCAGCTCTAACACTGAAGCTTTCTTT. It translates to CASSSNTEAFF.

This chain uses TRBV5-1 with TRBJ2-3, with 11 nucleotides matching TRBD1. The CDR3 covers 15 residues. The V segment lost 0 bases and the J segment 4 bases; nucleotides outside the gene matches: 1. In germline, CDR1 is SGHRS, CDR2 YFSETQ. CDR3 in DNA: TGCGCCAGCAGCTTGGGGACAGGGGGCCCAGATACGCAGTATTTT. This gives the protein CASSLGTGGPDTQYF.

The chain carries TRBV2 and TRBJ1-1; D is unclear. CDR1 SNHLY and CDR2 FYNNEI come from the germline V gene. This CDR3 region has 14 residues. V was trimmed by 4 bases and J by 4 bases, leaving 13 bases between them. The CDR3 here is CASSVEASSTEAFF. The CDR3 region has the DNA TGTGCCAGCAGTGTGGAGGCCTCGAGCACTGAAGCTTTCTTT.

CDR3 sequence (DNA): TGTGCCAGCAGCTTGCGCCTTTCAAGAGACACAGATACGCAGTATTTT. This gives the protein CASSLRLSRDTDTQYF. The chain employs TRBV5-4 and TRBJ2-3; D gene unclear. The CDR3 extends over 16 amino acids. From germline, CDR1 is SGHNT and CDR2 YYREEE (reference sequence). V lost 1 base and J lost 2, with 14 bases in between.

The V gene is TRBV19, the J gene TRBJ2-7; TRBD1 might be the D (6 bases). V was pared by 9 bases and J by 1 base, with 19 bases between. This CDR3 has 15 residues. Looked up from germline, CDR1 is LNHDA and CDR2 is SQIVND (reference sequence). CDR3 region: CASSQDRTNSYEQYF. CDR3 sequence (DNA): TGTGCCAGCTCTCAAGACAGGACCAATTCCTACGAGCAGTACTTC.

This chain connects TRBV5-1 to TRBJ2-5; 7 nucleotides match TRBD2. J lost 5 bases, V lost 0 bases, and 7 bases had no gene match. Germline CDR1 is SGHRS and CDR2 is YFSETQ. CDR3 length equals 15 residues. The CDR3, as DNA: TGCGCCAGCAGCTTGGGTACGGCCGGGGGGGAGACCCAGTACTTC. Protein: CASSLGTAGGETQYF.

The genes are TRBV7-3 and TRBJ1-4; D unresolved. V lost 2 bases to trimming and J lost 3 bases, with 28 bases between them. The germline V gene has CDR1 SGHTA and CDR2 FQGTGA. The CDR3 has 21 residues. The chain's CDR3 is CASSLFRGGPTPHASNEKLFF. The CDR3 DNA sequence: TGTGCCAGCAGCTTATTCCGGGGAGGGCCCACACCCCACGCCTCTAATGAAAAACTGTTTTTT.

This clone was observed a handful of times. The chain recombines TRBV12-5 with TRBJ2-2; TRBD1 aligns across 9 bases. The V and J ends lost 5 bases and 0 bases, in that order; junction bases with no gene match: 1. The CDR3 has 15 amino acids. Looked up from germline, CDR1 is LGHNT and CDR2 is FRNRAP. The CDR3 spells CASGGDRANTGELFF. The CDR3 DNA is TGTGCTAGTGGTGGGGACAGGGCGAACACCGGGGAGCTGTTTTTT.

The chain has TRBV28 and TRBJ2-2; TRBD1 matches at 8 bases. Germline CDR1 and CDR2: MDHEN and SYDVKM. The junction had 7 bases not matched to a gene; V was cut back by 4 bases and J by 3 bases. The CDR3 runs to 16 residues. CDR3 sequence (DNA): TGTGCCAGCAGTTCAGGACAGGGCAGGGACACCGGGGAGCTGTTTTTT. Its translation is CASSSGQGRDTGELFF.

The chain couples TRBV27 to TRBJ2-2; TRBD1 aligns across 7 bases. V shed 6 bases and J 0 bases; nucleotides not matched to a gene: 10. The CDR3 spans 17 residues. Germline assignment: CDR1 MNHEY and CDR2 SMNVEV (reference sequence). Here the CDR3 reads CASRPGTGAANTGELFF. CDR3 DNA: TGTGCCAGCAGACCAGGAACAGGGGCAGCGAACACCGGGGAGCTGTTTTTT.

The genes are TRBV19 and TRBJ2-2; 8 nucleotides agree with TRBD2. CDR3 length equals 14 residues. The junction had 1 base not matched to a gene; V was cut back by 4 bases and J by 3 bases. Germline V lookup: CDR1 LNHDA, CDR2 SQIVND (reference sequence). The CDR3 region has the DNA TGTGCCAGTAGTAACGGGGGGGACACCGGGGAGCTGTTTTTT. Its protein is CASSNGGDTGELFF.

This chain connects TRBV19 to TRBJ1-1; D is possibly TRBD1 (5 bases). Germline lookup yields CDR1 LNHDA and CDR2 SQIVND (reference sequence). V shed 6 bases and J shed 0 bases, with 11 bases lying between them. This CDR3 is built from 14 residues. The CDR3 nucleotides read TGTGCCAGTAGAGGTGGGGCCATGAACACTGAAGCTTTCTTT. Translation gives CASRGGAMNTEAFF.

The rearrangement uses TRBV6-5 and TRBJ1-5, with a weak D call TRBD1 (5 bases). Deletions cut 8 bases from V and 2 bases from J, with 13 bases between. CDR1 and CDR2 from the germline V gene are MNHEY and SVGAGI. This CDR3 comprises 14 residues. The CDR3 loop reads CASPDPGRNQPQHF. The CDR3 DNA follows: TGTGCCAGCCCTGACCCAGGGCGCAATCAGCCCCAGCATTTT.

V is TRBV30 and J is TRBJ2-7, with a weak D call TRBD2 (6 bases). Germline CDR1 GTSNPN, CDR2 SVGIG (reference sequence). The CDR3 consists of 15 residues. Trimming stripped 3 bases from V and 2 bases from J, with 17 bases between. The CDR3 bases are TGTGCCTGGAGACCCCTCGGGGGAGGAACCTACGAGCAGTACTTC. The encoded protein is CAWRPLGGGTYEQYF. Full variable domain (rest looked up from reference TRBV30 and TRBJ2-7): SQTIHQWPATLVQPVGSPLSLECTVEGTSNPNLYWYRQAAGRGLQLLFYSVGIGQISSEVPQNLSASRPQDRQFILSSKKLLLSDSGFYLCAWRPLGGGTYEQYFGPGTRLTVT.

This clone was picked up one time. This chain links TRBV7-9 with TRBJ2-2, with 7 bases matching TRBD1. Germline V CDR1 and CDR2: SEHNR, FQNEAQ (reference sequence). This CDR3 has 15 residues. V was pared by 5 bases and J by 3 bases, with 6 bases of the junction left unmatched. The CDR3 DNA reads TGTGCCAGCAGCCCGGGACAGACCTACACCGGGGAGCTGTTTTTT. Its translation: CASSPGQTYTGELFF.

The chain recombines TRBV6-4 with TRBJ1-1, with TRBD1 identical over 7 bases. Germline V gene data show CDR1 as MRHNA and CDR2 as SNTAGT. V dropped 6 bases and J dropped 4; count of bases not matched to a gene: 8. CDR3 size: 14 residues. CDR3 region: CASREQKGATEAFF. CDR3 in DNA: TGTGCCAGCAGGGAACAGAAGGGGGCCACTGAAGCTTTCTTT.

In regard to this clone: At one end the junction does not follow the germline gene, possibly because of a read error. This chain connects TRBV7-7 to TRBJ2-1, with a tentative D call TRBD2 (6 bases). CDR3 length equals 13 residues. CDR1 and CDR2 from the germline V gene are SSHAT and FNYEAQ (reference sequence). This chain's CDR3 is CASSLAGTPEQFF. The CDR3 DNA sequence: TGTGCTAGCAGCTTAGCCGGGACTCCTGAGCAGTTCTTC.

V usage is TRBV7-2 and J usage is TRBJ2-1; 8 nucleotides align to TRBD2. Unmatched junction bases numbered 2, after V lost 4 bases and J lost 0 bases. Germline CDR1 is SGHTA and CDR2 is FQGNSA. This CDR3 has 15 amino acids. CDR3 nucleotide sequence: TGTGCCAGCAGCTCCGGGGGGGTCTCCTACAATGAGCAGTTCTTC. Translation: CASSSGGVSYNEQFF. Based on the CDR3 plus reference TRBV7-2 and TRBJ2-1, the full variable domain is GAGVSQSPSNKVTEKGKDVELRCDPISGHTALYWYRQSLGQGLEFLIYFQGNSAPDKSGLPSDRFSAERTGGSVSTLTIQRTQQEDSAVYLCASSSGGVSYNEQFFGPGTRLTVL.

The CDR3: CASSPWTSGSDEQFF. CDR3 sequence (DNA): TGCGCCAGCAGCCCTTGGACTAGCGGGAGCGATGAGCAGTTCTTC. V usage is TRBV5-1 and J usage is TRBJ2-1, with 13 bases aligning to TRBD2. This CDR3 is built from 15 residues. CDR1 is SGHRS and CDR2 is YFSETQ in the germline V gene. V was pared by 4 bases and J by 8 bases, with 6 bases of the junction left unmatched.